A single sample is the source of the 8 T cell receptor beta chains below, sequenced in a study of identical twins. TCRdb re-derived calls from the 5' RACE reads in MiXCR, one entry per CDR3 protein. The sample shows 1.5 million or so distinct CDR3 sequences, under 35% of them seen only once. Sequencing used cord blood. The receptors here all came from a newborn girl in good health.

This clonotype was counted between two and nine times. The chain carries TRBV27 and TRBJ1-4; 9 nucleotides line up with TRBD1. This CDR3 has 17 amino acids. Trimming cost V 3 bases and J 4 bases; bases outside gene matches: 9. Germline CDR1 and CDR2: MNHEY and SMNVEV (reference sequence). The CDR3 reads CASSLLWTGAHNEKLFF. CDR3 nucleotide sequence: TGTGCCAGCAGTTTGTTGTGGACAGGGGCTCATAATGAAAAACTGTTTTTT.

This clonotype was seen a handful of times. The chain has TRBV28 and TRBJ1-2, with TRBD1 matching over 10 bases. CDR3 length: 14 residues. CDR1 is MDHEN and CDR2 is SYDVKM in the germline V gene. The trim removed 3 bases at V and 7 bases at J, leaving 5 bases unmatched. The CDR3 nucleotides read TGTGCCAGCAGTTTGGAGGACAGGGGGACTGGCTACACCTTC. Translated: CASSLEDRGTGYTF.

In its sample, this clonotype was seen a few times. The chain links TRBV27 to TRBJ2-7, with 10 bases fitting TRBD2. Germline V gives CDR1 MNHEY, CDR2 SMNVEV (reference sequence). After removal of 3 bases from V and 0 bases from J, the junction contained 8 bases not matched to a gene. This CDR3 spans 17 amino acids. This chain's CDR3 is CASSLGIAGGLSYEQYF. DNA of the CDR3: TGTGCCAGCAGTTTGGGCATAGCGGGGGGACTCTCCTACGAGCAGTACTTC.

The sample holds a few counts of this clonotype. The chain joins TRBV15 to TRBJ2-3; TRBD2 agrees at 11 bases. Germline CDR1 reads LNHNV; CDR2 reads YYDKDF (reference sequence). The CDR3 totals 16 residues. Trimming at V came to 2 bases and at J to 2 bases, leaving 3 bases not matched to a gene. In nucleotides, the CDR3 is TGTGCCACCAGCAGACGACTAGCGGGGTACACAGATACGCAGTATTTT. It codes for CATSRRLAGYTDTQYF.

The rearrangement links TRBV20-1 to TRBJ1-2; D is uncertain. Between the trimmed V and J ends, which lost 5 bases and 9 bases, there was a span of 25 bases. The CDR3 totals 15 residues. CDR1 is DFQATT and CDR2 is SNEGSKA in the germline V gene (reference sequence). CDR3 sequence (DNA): TGCAGTGCTCTTACCTGGGCCGCCGAGACCTACCGCTACACCTTC. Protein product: CSALTWAAETYRYTF.

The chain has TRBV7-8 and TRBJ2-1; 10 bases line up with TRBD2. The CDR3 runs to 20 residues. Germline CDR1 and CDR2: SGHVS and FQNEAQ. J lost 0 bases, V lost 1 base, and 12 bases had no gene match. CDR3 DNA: TGTGCCAGCAGCTTAGGGACTAGCGGCTTTTTCTATAGCTCCTACAATGAGCAGTTCTTC. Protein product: CASSLGTSGFFYSSYNEQFF.

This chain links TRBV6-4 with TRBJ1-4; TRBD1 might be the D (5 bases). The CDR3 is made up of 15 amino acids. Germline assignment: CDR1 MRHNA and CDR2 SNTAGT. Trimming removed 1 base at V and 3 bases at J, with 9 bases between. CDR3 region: CASSDWEGPNEKLFF. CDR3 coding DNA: TGTGCCAGCAGTGACTGGGAGGGACCTAATGAAAAACTGTTTTTT.

CDR3 sequence: CASSPRGRKTTDTQYF. Here the CDR3 DNA reads TGTGCCAGCAGCCCCAGGGGGCGGAAAACCACAGATACGCAGTATTTT. V is TRBV6-1 and J is TRBJ2-3; 8 nucleotides line up with TRBD1. CDR1 and CDR2 from the germline V gene are MNHNS and SASEGT. J gave up 2 bases and V 6 bases, and 10 bases lay outside the gene matches. The CDR3 totals 16 residues.